Sequencing of this T cell receptor (beta chain) was carried out in a study of shared clonotypes between healthy human individuals. The CDR3 length is 13 residues. Per germline, CDR1 SGHAT and CDR2 FQNNGV. V lost 3 bases and J 7 bases, leaving 12 bases between the germline ends. With regard to this clone: Its antigen is not identified.

Over several immunoSEQ plates, each subset's genomic DNA was distributed in even portions. Measured with immunoSEQ multiplex PCR; TCRdb has only the in-frame clones, and not every one. The top ten clones hold approximately 0.4% of a sample with 2 million to 2.5 million clones, 80% to 95% of them seen once. Broader study findings: Naive CD4 clonotypes were shared across a handful of donors at 4.5% to 6%.

This sequence joins TRBV11-2 and TRBJ1-1; maybe TRBD1 (5 bases). The TCR sequence derives from a man aged 18 to 30 in good health. Some clones in this sample may be carry-over from other donors' samples. Sequencing was performed on naive CD4+ T cells from PBMCs. Subset defined: CD45RA+ positively selected. CDR3 nucleotide sequence: TGTGCCAGCAGCTTGGGAGGGACGGGTGAAGCTTTCTTT. Its translation is CASSLGGTGEAFF.